This T cell receptor (beta chain) is from a study of cytomegalovirus exposure and HLA in healthy donors. Notes on the study in general: Most sequenced TCRs were rare (though some public TCRs occurred in many donors). Earlier analysis found most TCR beta V segments productive about 90% or about 30% of the time.

V lost 6 bases, J lost 0 bases, and 9 bases stayed unmatched. The CDR3 sequence is 16 residues long. Germline V lookup: CDR1 LGHNT, CDR2 FRNRAP. Nominally healthy donors were sampled, though unrecorded immune exposures were likely. As regards this clone: Its antigen remains unidentified.

The PCR used 60 Vbeta and 13 Jbeta primers. Clones were read by immunoSEQ multiplex PCR, and TCRdb kept only the in-frame ones, dropping some. The sample records 150,000 to 200,000 clones, approximately 70% being singletons. Material for sequencing was PBMCs. The genes are TRBV12-5 and TRBJ2-3; the match to TRBD2 covers 7 bases. The source is a man aged 18 to 30 in good health and CMV-seropositive. CDR3 coding DNA: TGTGCTAGTGGGTGGGGGGGGACTACAAGCACAGATACGCAGTATTTT. As protein: CASGWGGTTSTDTQYF. Full variable domain (rest looked up from reference TRBV12-5 and TRBJ2-3): DARVTQTPRHKVTEMGQEVTMRCQPILGHNTVFWYRQTMMQGLELLAYFRNRAPLDDSGMPKDRFSAEMPDATLATLKIQPSEPRDSAVYFCASGWGGTTSTDTQYFGPGTRLTVL.